What follows is one TCR beta chain and its context. The antigen remains undetermined. Clones were sequenced by immunoSEQ multiplex PCR, and TCRdb holds only the in-frame ones, with some missing. Of 96,000 or so clones in the sample, roughly nine tenths were seen once. This sample is drawn from a study of T cell responses to AZD1222 COVID-19 vaccine. Background on the study: Second-dose timings of about 4 or about 12 weeks were pooled. Whole-study findings and limits: Repertoire samples came only from after the peak T cell response. Donors, mostly white British, included more females; clonal diversity was possibly underestimated. It was only 6 or 7 AZD1222 recipients who were seropositive at baseline.

V was clipped by 2 bases and J by 4 bases; unmatched bases: 5. CDR1 and CDR2 from the germline V gene are GTSNPN and SVGIG (reference sequence). CDR3 length equals 14 residues. The rearrangement joins TRBV30 to TRBJ1-5; TRBD1 matches at 7 bases. This specimen consisted of peripheral blood, obtained on day 0 of AZD1222 vaccination. The origin of this receptor is an adult in good health. CDR3 DNA sequence: TGTGCCTGGAGTCGGGCAGGGGGTAATCAGCCCCAGCATTTT. It translates to CAWSRAGGNQPQHF.